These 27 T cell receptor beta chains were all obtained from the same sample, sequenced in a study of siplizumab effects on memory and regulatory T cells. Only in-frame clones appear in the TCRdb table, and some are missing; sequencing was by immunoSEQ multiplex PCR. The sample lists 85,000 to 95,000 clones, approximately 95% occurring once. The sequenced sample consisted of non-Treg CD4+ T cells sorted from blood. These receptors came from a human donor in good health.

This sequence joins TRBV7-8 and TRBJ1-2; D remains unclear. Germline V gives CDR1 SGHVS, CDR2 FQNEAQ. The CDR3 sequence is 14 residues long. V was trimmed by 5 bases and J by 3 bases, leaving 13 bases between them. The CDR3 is CASSGGILDYGYTF. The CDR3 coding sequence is TGTGCCAGCAGCGGCGGGATACTCGACTATGGCTACACCTTC.

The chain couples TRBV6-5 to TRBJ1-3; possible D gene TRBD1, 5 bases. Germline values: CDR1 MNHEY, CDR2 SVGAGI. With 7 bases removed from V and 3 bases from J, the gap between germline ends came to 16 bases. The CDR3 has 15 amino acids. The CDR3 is CASMLYGGVGNTIYF. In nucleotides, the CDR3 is TGTGCCAGCATGCTCTACGGGGGTGTTGGAAACACCATATATTTT.

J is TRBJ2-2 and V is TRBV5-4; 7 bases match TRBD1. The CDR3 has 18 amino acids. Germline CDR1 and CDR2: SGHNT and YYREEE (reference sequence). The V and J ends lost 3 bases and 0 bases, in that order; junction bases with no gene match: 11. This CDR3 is CASSSARQGRANTGELFF. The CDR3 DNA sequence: TGTGCCAGCAGCTCGGCCAGACAGGGACGCGCGAACACCGGGGAGCTGTTTTTT. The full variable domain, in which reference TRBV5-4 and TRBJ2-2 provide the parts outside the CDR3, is ETGVTQSPTHLIKTRGQQVTLRCSSQSGHNTVSWYQQALGQGPQFIFQYYREEENGRGNFPPRFSGLQFPNYSSELNVNALELDDSALYLCASSSARQGRANTGELFFGEGSRLTVL.

The CDR3 coding sequence is TGTGCCAGCAGCCGGACAGGACAAGAGACCCAGTACTTC. Protein sequence: CASSRTGQETQYF. This chain connects TRBV11-3 to TRBJ2-5; 7 nucleotides match TRBD1. After removal of 5 bases from V and 2 bases from J, the junction contained 2 bases not matched to a gene. Germline CDR1 SGHNT, CDR2 YENEEA. The CDR3 contains 13 residues.

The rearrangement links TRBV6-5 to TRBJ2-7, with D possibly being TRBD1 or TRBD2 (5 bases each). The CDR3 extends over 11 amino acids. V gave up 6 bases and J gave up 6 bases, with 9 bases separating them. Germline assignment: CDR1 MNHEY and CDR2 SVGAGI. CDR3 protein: CASRWGSEQYF. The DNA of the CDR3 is TGTGCCAGCAGATGGGGGAGCGAGCAGTACTTC.

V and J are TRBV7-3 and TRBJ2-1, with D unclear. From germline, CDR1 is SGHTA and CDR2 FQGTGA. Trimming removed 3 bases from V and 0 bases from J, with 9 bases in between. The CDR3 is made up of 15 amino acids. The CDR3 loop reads CASSFEQSSYNEQFF. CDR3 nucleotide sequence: TGTGCCAGCAGCTTCGAGCAGAGCTCCTACAATGAGCAGTTCTTC.

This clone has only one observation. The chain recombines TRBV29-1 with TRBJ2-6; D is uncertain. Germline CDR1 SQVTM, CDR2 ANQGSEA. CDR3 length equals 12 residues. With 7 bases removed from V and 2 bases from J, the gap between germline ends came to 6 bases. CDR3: CSARAGANVLTF. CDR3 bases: TGCAGCGCCCGGGCTGGGGCCAACGTCCTGACTTTC.

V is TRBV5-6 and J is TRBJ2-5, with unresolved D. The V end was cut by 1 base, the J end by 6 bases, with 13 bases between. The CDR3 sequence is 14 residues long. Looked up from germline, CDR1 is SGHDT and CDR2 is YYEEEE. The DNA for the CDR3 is TGTGCCAGCAGCTTGAGGTCGGCTGCAAAGACCCAGTACTTC. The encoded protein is CASSLRSAAKTQYF.

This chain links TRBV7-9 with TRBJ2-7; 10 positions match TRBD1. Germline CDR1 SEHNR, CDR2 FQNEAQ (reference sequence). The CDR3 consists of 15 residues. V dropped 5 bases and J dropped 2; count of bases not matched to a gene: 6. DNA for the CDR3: TGTGCCAGCAGCGGAGGGACAGGGGAGCCCTACGAGCAGTACTTC. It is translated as CASSGGTGEPYEQYF.

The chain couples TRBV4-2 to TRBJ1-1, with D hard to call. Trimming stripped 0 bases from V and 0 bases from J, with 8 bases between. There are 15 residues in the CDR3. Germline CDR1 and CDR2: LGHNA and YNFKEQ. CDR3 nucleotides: TGTGCCAGCAGCCAAGAAGGCGGGGTGAACACTGAAGCTTTCTTT. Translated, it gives CASSQEGGVNTEAFF.

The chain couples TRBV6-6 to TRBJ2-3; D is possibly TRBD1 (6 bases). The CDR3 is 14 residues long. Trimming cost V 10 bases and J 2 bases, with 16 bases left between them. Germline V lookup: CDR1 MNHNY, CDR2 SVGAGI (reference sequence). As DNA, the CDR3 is TGTGCCACCGGCGGACAGACTACCACAGATACGCAGTATTTT. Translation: CATGGQTTTDTQYF.

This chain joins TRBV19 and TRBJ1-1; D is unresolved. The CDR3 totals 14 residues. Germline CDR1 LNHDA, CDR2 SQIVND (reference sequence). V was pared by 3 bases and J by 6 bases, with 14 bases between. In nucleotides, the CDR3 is TGTGCCAGTAGTATTGGGCTCAGACTGCCTGAAGCTTTCTTT. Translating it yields CASSIGLRLPEAFF. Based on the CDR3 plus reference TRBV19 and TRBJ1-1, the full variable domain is DGGITQSPKYLFRKEGQNVTLSCEQNLNHDAMYWYRQDPGQGLRLIYYSQIVNDFQKGDIAEGYSVSREKKESFPLTVTSAQKNPTAFYLCASSIGLRLPEAFFGQGTRLTVV.

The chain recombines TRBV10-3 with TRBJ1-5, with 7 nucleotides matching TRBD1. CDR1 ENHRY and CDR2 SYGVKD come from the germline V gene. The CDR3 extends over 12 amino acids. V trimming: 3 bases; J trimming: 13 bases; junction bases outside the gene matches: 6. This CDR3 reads CAISDRDSHQHF. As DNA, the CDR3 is TGTGCCATCAGTGACCGGGACAGTCATCAGCATTTT.

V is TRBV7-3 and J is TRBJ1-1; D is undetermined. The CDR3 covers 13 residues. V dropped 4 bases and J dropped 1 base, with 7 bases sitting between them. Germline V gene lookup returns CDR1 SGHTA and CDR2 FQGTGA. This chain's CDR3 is CASSSTENTEAFF. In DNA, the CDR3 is TGTGCCAGCAGCTCAACAGAGAACACTGAAGCTTTCTTT.

CDR3 sequence: CASSLDRGQGGYTF. DNA for the CDR3: TGTGCCAGCAGCCTGGACAGGGGGCAAGGTGGCTACACCTTC. This sequence joins TRBV7-9 and TRBJ1-2, with 11 nucleotides matching TRBD1. Germline V gives CDR1 SEHNR, CDR2 FQNEAQ (reference sequence). CDR3 length equals 14 residues. Trimming took 5 bases from V and 7 from J; bases not matched to a gene: 6.

DNA of the CDR3: TGTGCCAGCAGCCGCATCCGGAGCGGGGAGCTGTTTTTT. This codes for CASSRIRSGELFF. This chain links TRBV11-2 with TRBJ2-2, with D unclear. CDR1 is SGHAT, CDR2 FQNNGV, per germline. V was trimmed by 5 bases and J by 7 bases, leaving 11 bases between them. The CDR3 sequence is 13 residues long.

CDR3 in DNA: TGTGCCAGCAGCTTAGACAGCCGCACCATCTCTGGAAACACCATATATTTT. Encoded protein: CASSLDSRTISGNTIYF. J is TRBJ1-3 and V is TRBV11-1; no reliable D call. V gave up 1 base and J gave up 0 bases, with 13 bases separating them. The CDR3 has 17 residues. Germline CDR1 is SGHAT and CDR2 is FQDESV (reference sequence).

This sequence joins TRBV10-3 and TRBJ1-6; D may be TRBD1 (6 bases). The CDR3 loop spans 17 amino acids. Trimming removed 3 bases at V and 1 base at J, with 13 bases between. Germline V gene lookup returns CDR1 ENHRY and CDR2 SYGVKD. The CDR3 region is CAISDYREGSYNSPLHF. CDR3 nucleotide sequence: TGTGCCATCAGTGATTACAGGGAGGGGTCCTATAATTCACCCCTCCACTTT.

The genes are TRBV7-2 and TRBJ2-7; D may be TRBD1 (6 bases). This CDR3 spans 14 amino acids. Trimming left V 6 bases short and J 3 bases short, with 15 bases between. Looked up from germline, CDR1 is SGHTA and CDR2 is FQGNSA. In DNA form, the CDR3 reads TGTGCCAGCAGATCGGGACACGGGAACTACGAGCAGTACTTC. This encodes CASRSGHGNYEQYF.

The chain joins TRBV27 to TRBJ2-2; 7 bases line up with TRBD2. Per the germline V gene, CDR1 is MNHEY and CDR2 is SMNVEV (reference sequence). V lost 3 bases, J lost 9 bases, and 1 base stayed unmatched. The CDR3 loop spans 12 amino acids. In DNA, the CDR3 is TGTGCCAGCAGTTTCAGCGGGAGGGAGCTGTTTTTT. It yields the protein CASSFSGRELFF.

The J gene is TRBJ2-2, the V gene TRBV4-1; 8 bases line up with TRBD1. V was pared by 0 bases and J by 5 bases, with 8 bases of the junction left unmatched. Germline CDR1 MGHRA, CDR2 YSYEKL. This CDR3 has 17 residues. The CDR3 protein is CASSQDLSGGRTGELFF. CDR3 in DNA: TGCGCCAGCAGCCAAGATCTTTCAGGGGGCCGGACCGGGGAGCTGTTTTTT.

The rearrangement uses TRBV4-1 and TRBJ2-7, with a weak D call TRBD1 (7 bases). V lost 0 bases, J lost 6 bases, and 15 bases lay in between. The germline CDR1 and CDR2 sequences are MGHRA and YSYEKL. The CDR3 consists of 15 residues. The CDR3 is CASSQEVQGTREQYF. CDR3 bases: TGCGCCAGCAGCCAAGAGGTACAGGGGACTCGCGAGCAGTACTTC.

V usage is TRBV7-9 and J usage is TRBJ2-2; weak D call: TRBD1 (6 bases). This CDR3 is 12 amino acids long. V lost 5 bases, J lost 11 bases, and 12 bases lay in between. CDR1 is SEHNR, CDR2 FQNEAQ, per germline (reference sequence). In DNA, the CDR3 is TGTGCCAGCAGCACAGGGAACTCTGAGCTGTTTTTT. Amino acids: CASSTGNSELFF.

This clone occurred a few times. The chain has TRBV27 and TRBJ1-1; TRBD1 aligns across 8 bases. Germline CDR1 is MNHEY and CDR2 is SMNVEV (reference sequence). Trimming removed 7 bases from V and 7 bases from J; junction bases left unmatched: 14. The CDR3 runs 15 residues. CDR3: CASIPLSDRGGEAFF. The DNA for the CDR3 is TGTGCCAGCATCCCTCTATCTGACAGGGGTGGTGAAGCTTTCTTT.

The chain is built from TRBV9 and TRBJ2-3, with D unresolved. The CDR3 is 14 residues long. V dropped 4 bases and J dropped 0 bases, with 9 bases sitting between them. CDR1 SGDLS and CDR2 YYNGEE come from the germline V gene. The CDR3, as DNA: TGTGCCAGCAGCCCTACTACTAGCACAGATACGCAGTATTTT. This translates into CASSPTTSTDTQYF.

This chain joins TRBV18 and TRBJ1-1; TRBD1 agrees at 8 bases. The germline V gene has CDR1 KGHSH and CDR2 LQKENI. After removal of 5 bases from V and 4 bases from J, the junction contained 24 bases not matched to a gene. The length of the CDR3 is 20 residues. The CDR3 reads CASSVYNAGDLITGGTEAFF. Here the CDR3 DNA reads TGTGCCAGCTCAGTCTACAATGCGGGGGATCTGATAACAGGGGGCACTGAAGCTTTCTTT.

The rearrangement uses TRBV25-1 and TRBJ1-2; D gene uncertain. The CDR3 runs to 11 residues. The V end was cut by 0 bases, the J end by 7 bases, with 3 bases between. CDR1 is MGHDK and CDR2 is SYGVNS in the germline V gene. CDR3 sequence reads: CASSEYSGYTF. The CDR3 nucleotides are TGTGCCAGCAGTGAATATTCTGGCTACACCTTC.